This entry concerns a single TCR beta chain. Its target is unknown. The junction departs from germline at one end; a sequencing error may be responsible. Sorted populations all had greater than 95% purity. The data originate from a study of beta chain features in type 1 diabetes. About the research overall: Cell yields, gender and age were comparable in patients and healthy donors.

Overall study results and limits: These data did not resolve whether HLA type affects TCRB rearrangement. Across all four CD4+ subsets, people with type 1 diabetes showed modestly shorter TCRB CDR3s.

The germline V gene encodes CDR1 KGHSH and CDR2 LQKENI. The CDR3 has 15 amino acids. Of the isolated RNA, all was reverse transcribed, and so the sequenced material was expressed TCRB transcripts. TCRdb's copy holds only in-frame clones and misses some; the assay was immunoSEQ multiplex PCR. The sample yields under 300,000 clones, about a fifth seen once. The V call is TRBV18, the J call TRBJ1-2; 12 positions agree with TRBD1. The source of this sequence is a middle-aged woman with type 1 diabetes. Input material: naive CD4+ T cells from blood. The CDR3 spells CASSSPGQGADGYTF. The CDR3 DNA is TGTGCCAGCTCATCACCGGGACAGGGGGCTGATGGCTACACCTTC.